These 10 T cell receptor beta chains were all obtained from the same sample, sequenced in a study of vaccination and CD4 T cells after COVID-19 (dated by TCRdb to 2022 to 2024). These TCRs are of unknown antigen specificity. The library was generated by PCR. TCRdb names Illumina iSeq 100 as the instrument used. TCR sequencing of DNA from cultured CD4+ T cells used the Oncomine TCR Beta short-read assay at the Johns Hopkins FTIC core. Using fastp trimming at Q25 and MiXCR clonotype assembly, TCRdb reanalyzed the public sequencing data and kept in-frame beta chains. Each entry is one CDR3 protein sequence, shown with its most common DNA and genes. This sample gives roughly 10,000 distinct CDR3 sequences in total; 26% of them show up just once. 46% of the sample comes from the top ten. The sample's treatment or condition label, in plain terms: approximately 9-day PBMC culture with coronavirus spike peptide pools or control peptides (ViraFEST assay).

Specimen: CD4+ T cells from blood, cultured in vitro, collected before SARS-CoV-2 vaccination. These TCRs come from a human donor who received a COVID-19 vaccine.

The chain has TRBV2 and TRBJ2-2; D is possibly TRBD2 (6 bases). With 5 bases removed from V and 4 bases from J, the gap between germline ends came to 11 bases. Germline V gene data show CDR1 as SNHLY and CDR2 as FYNNEI. This CDR3 is built from 14 residues. CDR3 DNA sequence: TGTGCCAGCAGTTTCGGGGGAAGCACCGGGGAGCTGTTTTTT. Translated, it gives CASSFGGSTGELFF.

The chain combines TRBV19 with TRBJ2-6; 10 nucleotides align to TRBD1. CDR3 size: 18 residues. Germline V gives CDR1 LNHDA, CDR2 SQIVND (reference sequence). V was pared by 4 bases and J by 0 bases, with 6 bases of the junction left unmatched. CDR3 amino acids: CASSTPTGGPSGANVLTF. The CDR3 DNA follows: TGTGCCAGTAGTACACCGACAGGGGGCCCCTCTGGGGCCAACGTCCTGACTTTC.

This clonotype was picked up a small number of times. The gene calls are TRBV6-5 and TRBJ1-1, with D unclear. Germline lookup yields CDR1 MNHEY and CDR2 SVGAGI. This CDR3 is built from 14 residues. Trimming shortened V by 0 bases and J by 1 base, and 6 bases separated the two germline ends. CDR3: CASSYSAGNTEAFF. The CDR3 coding sequence is TGTGCCAGCAGTTACTCAGCCGGGAACACTGAAGCTTTCTTT.

The chain links TRBV6-1 to TRBJ2-5; D gene unclear. Germline V gene sequence: CDR1 MNHNS, CDR2 SASEGT. CDR3 length equals 16 residues. Trimming removed 6 bases from V and 4 bases from J, with 21 bases in between. In nucleotides, the CDR3 is TGTGCCAGCAGGTGGCGGAGTACCTCCTTTCGAGAGACCCAGTACTTC. Encoded protein: CASRWRSTSFRETQYF.

A few counts support this clonotype. The rearrangement joins TRBV2 to TRBJ1-5; D not resolved. The CDR3 length is 14 residues. V lost 6 bases and J lost 6, with 15 bases in between. Germline V gene lookup returns CDR1 SNHLY and CDR2 FYNNEI. The CDR3 region is CASRPSSGFQPQHF. The CDR3 DNA reads TGTGCCAGCAGACCATCGTCGGGGTTTCAGCCCCAGCATTTT. Based on the CDR3 plus reference TRBV2 and TRBJ1-5, the full variable domain is EPEVTQTPSHQVTQMGQEVILRCVPISNHLYFYWYRQILGQKVEFLVSFYNNEISEKSEIFDDQFSVERPDGSNFTLKIRSTKLEDSAMYFCASRPSSGFQPQHFGDGTRLSIL.

The chain has TRBV6-5 and TRBJ2-2; no clear D gene. CDR1 is MNHEY and CDR2 is SVGAGI in the germline V gene. The V and J ends lost 4 bases and 8 bases respectively, with 8 bases between them. The CDR3 contains 12 residues. For the CDR3, the DNA is TGTGCCAGCAGTTGGTGGCCTGGGGAGCTGTTTTTT. Residues: CASSWWPGELFF.

CDR3 in DNA: TGCAGCGTCCACGAACAGGGTCCTAATGAAAAACTGTTTTTT. It codes for CSVHEQGPNEKLFF. This rearrangement joins TRBV29-1 to TRBJ1-4, with a possible D match to TRBD1 (6 bases). This CDR3 contains 14 residues. Trimming shortened V by 6 bases and J by 3 bases, and 14 bases separated the two germline ends. CDR1 and CDR2 (germline): SQVTM, ANQGSEA.

The gene calls are TRBV5-1 and TRBJ2-1; TRBD2 matches 8 bases. The V and J ends lost 2 bases and 7 bases, in that order; junction bases with no gene match: 8. The CDR3 loop spans 15 amino acids. Germline assignment: CDR1 SGHRS and CDR2 YFSETQ. As DNA, the CDR3 is TGCGCCAGCAGCTTACTAGCGGTCTTGGGGAATGAGCAGTTCTTC. It translates to CASSLLAVLGNEQFF.

The chain couples TRBV6-2 or TRBV6-3 to TRBJ2-2; 10 positions match TRBD2. V shed 1 base and J 5 bases; nucleotides not matched to a gene: 10. The CDR3 consists of 18 residues. Germline-derived CDR1 and CDR2 are MNHEY and SVGEGT. CDR3 sequence: CASSYLKRGGRKTGELFF. DNA for the CDR3: TGTGCCAGCAGTTACTTGAAGCGGGGGGGCCGTAAGACCGGGGAGCTGTTTTTT.

The chain uses TRBV18 and TRBJ2-3, with 9 nucleotides matching TRBD1. Germline trimming cut 3 bases from V and 2 bases from J; bases unmatched to any gene: 6. CDR1 is KGHSH, CDR2 LQKENI, per germline. The CDR3 extends over 16 amino acids. The CDR3 sequence is CASSPDRGGVTDTQYF. Here the CDR3 DNA reads TGTGCCAGCTCACCCGACAGGGGGGGGGTCACAGATACGCAGTATTTT.